This TCR beta chain appears in the sequencing data of a study of blood T cell repertoires in COVID-19. Only in-frame clones appear in the TCRdb table, and some are missing; sequencing was by immunoSEQ multiplex PCR. The sample includes approximately 170,000 clones, 85% to 95% seen only once; the top ten take 2%. Trimming left V 5 bases short and J 0 bases short, with 6 bases between. Germline CDR1 is SEHNR and CDR2 is FQNEAQ (reference sequence). The CDR3 is 13 amino acids. This chain links TRBV7-9 with TRBJ2-3; perhaps TRBD1 as D (5 bases). The sample comprised peripheral blood. The sequence was collected from a woman aged 55-69 years with COVID-19, enrolled during active disease. In nucleotides, the CDR3 is TGTGCCAGCAGCCCAGGGAGCACAGATACGCAGTATTTT. Translating it yields CASSPGSTDTQYF.